The present TCR beta chain was sequenced within a study of T cell repertoires in aging, cancer and after chemotherapy. Study details: Repeat sampling of healthy donors over several months to years showed clear clonal overlap. The whole study produced a dataset of millions of TCR reads.

The template was genomic DNA from peripheral blood, not RNA. Rearranged V-D-J TRB sequences were amplified with a mixed TRB-A/B primer pool. TCRdb re-analysed the multiplex PCR reads in MiXCR, keeping a single row per CDR3 protein. The table includes just under 10,000 distinct CDR3 sequences, 37% detected once. The CDR3 is 13 amino acids. The germline CDR1 and CDR2 sequences are MNHEY and SMNVEV (reference sequence). V gave up 4 bases and J gave up 7 bases; unmatched junction bases: 4. This clonotype originated in a human donor in good health. Sequencing was performed on blood. The genes are TRBV27 and TRBJ2-1; 7 nucleotides line up with TRBD1. The CDR3: CASSWDRTNEQFF. CDR3 bases: TGTGCCAGCAGTTGGGACAGAACTAATGAGCAGTTCTTC.